These T cell receptor beta chains were read from a single sample in a study of OX40 agonist ivuxolimab in advanced cancers. Clones were read by immunoSEQ multiplex PCR, and TCRdb kept only the in-frame ones, dropping some. The data hold some 58,000 clones, with 85% observed a single time. Sequencing was performed on CD4+ or CD8+ T cells sorted from blood, taken in a trial of the OX40 agonist ivuxolimab. Source of these receptors: an adult with an advanced solid tumor such as melanoma, head and neck, liver or kidney cancer. Both conserved end residues are part of each CDR3. The order of the fields is clone size, V gene, J gene, D gene, CDR3 protein, CDR3 DNA. The D gene is left open where the match is weak. Clone size is stated in some rows and not others, as once, few, many or a class when expanded.

size: NA; V: TRBV7-9; J: TRBJ1-3; D: NA; CDR3: CASSPKIPTETGNTIYF; DNA: TGTGCCAGCAGCCCCAAGATTCCCACAGAAACTGGAAACACCATATATTTT
size: few; V: TRBV6-4; J: TRBJ2-3; D: NA; CDR3: CASSDGAGTDTQYF; DNA: TGTGCCAGCAGTGACGGAGCGGGTACTGATACGCAGTATTTT
size: NA; V: TRBV28; J: TRBJ1-1; D: TRBD1; CDR3: CASSDPGQAQKAFF; DNA: TGTGCCAGCAGCGATCCCGGACAGGCTCAAAAAGCTTTCTTT
size: NA; V: TRBV11-3; J: TRBJ2-3; D: NA; CDR3: CASSSFLVEGCSTDTQYF; DNA: TGTGCCAGCAGCTCTTTCCTAGTGGAGGGTTGTAGCACAGATACGCAGTATTTT
size: NA; V: TRBV11-2; J: TRBJ2-3; D: NA; CDR3: CASRTVEQGQYF; DNA: TGTGCCAGCAGAACAGTCGAACAGGGCCAGTATTTT
size: NA; V: TRBV11-2; J: TRBJ2-7; D: NA; CDR3: CASSLDARTYEQYF; DNA: TGTGCCAGCAGCTTAGATGCCCGCACCTATGAGCAGTACTTC
size: NA; V: TRBV11-2; J: TRBJ2-1; D: NA; CDR3: CASSYTGWDNEQFF; DNA: TGTGCCAGCAGCTATACAGGGTGGGACAATGAGCAGTTCTTC
size: NA; V: TRBV7-9; J: TRBJ2-1; D: NA; CDR3: CASSLQEVSPEQFF; DNA: TGTGCCAGCAGCTTACAGGAGGTTTCCCCCGAGCAGTTCTTC
size: NA; V: TRBV6-1; J: TRBJ1-1; D: NA; CDR3: CASSELTAFF; DNA: TGTGCCAGCAGTGAACTAACCGCTTTCTTT
size: NA; V: TRBV25-1; J: TRBJ2-3; D: NA; CDR3: CASSAPGTGTDTQYF; DNA: TGTGCCAGCAGTGCTCCCGGGACGGGCACAGATACGCAGTATTTT